This TCR beta chain was sequenced in a study of T cell responses to AZD1222 COVID-19 vaccine. This clone was seen only once. Libraries were prepared by immunoSEQ multiplex PCR; TCRdb keeps only in-frame clonotypes and omits some of them. The sample includes about 130,000 clones, 88% of them seen just once. CDR3 length equals 13 residues. Per the germline V gene, CDR1 is SGHAT and CDR2 is FQNNGV. The V and J ends lost 4 bases and 7 bases respectively, with 11 bases between them. This receptor was taken from an adult in good health. The chain is built from TRBV11-2 and TRBJ2-4; weak D call: TRBD2 (5 bases). The sample consisted of peripheral blood, taken on day 0 of AZD1222 vaccination. For the CDR3, the DNA is TGTGCCAGCAGCTCGGGGTATCTTAACATTCAGTACTTC. This sequence encodes CASSSGYLNIQYF.